One TCR beta chain is described in this entry. The data belong to a study of T cell responses to AZD1222 COVID-19 vaccine. Data came from immunoSEQ multiplex PCR; TCRdb stores just in-frame clones and leaves some out. The repertoire holds approximately 42,000 clones, with 70% to 90% as singletons. CDR3 length: 15 amino acids. Germline values: CDR1 SGDLS, CDR2 YYNGEE. Trimming removed 0 bases at V and 5 bases at J, with 14 bases between. The clonotype comes from an adult who received the AZD1222 COVID-19 vaccine. J is TRBJ2-5 and V is TRBV9, with D perhaps given as TRBD1 or TRBD2 (5 bases each). Source: peripheral blood, taken 28 days after the second AZD1222 dose. This CDR3 is CASSVEGRARETQYF. Here the CDR3 DNA reads TGTGCCAGCAGCGTAGAGGGGCGGGCCCGGGAGACCCAGTACTTC.